Listed here are 22 T cell receptor beta chains from one sample, sequenced in a study of blood T cell repertoires in COVID-19. Measured with immunoSEQ multiplex PCR; TCRdb has only the in-frame clones, and not every one. This table holds about 200,000 clones, just under 90% found once. Sequencing used PBMCs or T cells enriched from blood (not recorded which). These receptors were taken from a man aged 30 to 39 who had recovered from COVID-19.

This clone was seen a few times. The chain couples TRBV27 to TRBJ2-7; D gene uncertain. The CDR3 is 16 residues long. Deletions cut 6 bases from V and 3 bases from J, with 21 bases between. In germline, CDR1 is MNHEY, CDR2 SMNVEV (reference sequence). Here the CDR3 reads CASSMSATQRHYEQYF. The CDR3 region has the DNA TGTGCCAGCAGCATGAGTGCCACCCAGAGGCACTACGAGCAGTACTTC.

The genes are TRBV5-1 and TRBJ2-3; no definite D call. Germline V CDR1 and CDR2: SGHRS, YFSETQ. This CDR3 spans 15 amino acids. Trimming stripped 2 bases from V and 2 bases from J, with 12 bases between. The CDR3 here is CASSLDPQSTDTQYF. The DNA for the CDR3 is TGCGCCAGCAGCTTAGATCCACAGTCCACAGATACGCAGTATTTT.

This chain uses TRBV28 with TRBJ2-2; weak D call: TRBD1 (6 bases). The CDR3 extends over 15 amino acids. V was cut by 6 bases and J by 5 bases, with 16 bases left in between. Per the germline V gene, CDR1 is MDHEN and CDR2 is SYDVKM. Here the CDR3 reads CASRYNNRGTGELFF. The CDR3 DNA reads as TGTGCCAGCAGATACAATAATAGGGGGACCGGGGAGCTGTTTTTT.

The V call is TRBV7-9, the J call TRBJ1-4; weak D call: TRBD1 (6 bases). Deletions cut 5 bases from V and 2 bases from J, with 12 bases between. The V gene's germline CDR1 is SEHNR and CDR2 FQNEAQ (reference sequence). This CDR3 spans 15 amino acids. The CDR3 sequence is CASSNTGNTNEKLFF. CDR3 nucleotide sequence: TGTGCCAGCAGCAACACAGGGAATACTAATGAAAAACTGTTTTTT.

The V gene is TRBV4-3, the J gene TRBJ2-1, with TRBD1 matching over 9 bases. Germline loops: CDR1 LGHNA, CDR2 YSLEER. The CDR3 has 14 amino acids. J was trimmed by 6 bases and V by 3 bases; bases with no gene match: 3. In nucleotides, the CDR3 is TGCGCCAGCAGCCACCGGGACAGGGCCAATGAGCAGTTCTTC. Its protein is CASSHRDRANEQFF.

The rearrangement uses TRBV12-3 or TRBV12-4 and TRBJ1-1, with D uncertain. The CDR3 extends over 13 amino acids. Trimming cost V 1 base and J 11 bases, with 14 bases left between them. The CDR3 sequence is CASSLGDPRLAFF. The DNA for the CDR3 is TGTGCCAGCAGTTTAGGAGATCCCAGGCTTGCTTTCTTT.

The V call is TRBV29-1, the J call TRBJ1-1; D remains unclear. V lost 8 bases, J lost 5 bases, and 12 bases lay in between. The CDR3 loop spans 11 amino acids. Germline CDR1 is SQVTM and CDR2 is ANQGSEA. DNA of the CDR3: TGCAGCCCCATGGCGGTTACTGAAGCTTTCTTT. Protein sequence: CSPMAVTEAFF.

As concerns this clone: One junction end disagrees with the germline gene, perhaps due to a read error. V gene TRBV6-1 combines with J gene TRBJ1-2, with a tentative D call TRBD1 (5 bases). The length of the CDR3 is 13 residues. Germline loops: CDR1 MNHNS, CDR2 SASEGT. CDR3 DNA sequence: TGTGCCAGCAGAGAAGGGACTAGCTATGGCTACACCTTC. Amino acid sequence: CASREGTSYGYTF.

V gene TRBV5-1 combines with J gene TRBJ1-2; 11 bases agree with TRBD1. The CDR3 extends over 16 amino acids. Germline CDR1 is SGHRS and CDR2 is YFSETQ. Unmatched junction bases numbered 11, after V lost 4 bases and J lost 6 bases. The CDR3 nucleotides are TGCGCCAGCAGCCCCTATACCGGGACAGGGGGTGATGGCTACACCTTC. Translation: CASSPYTGTGGDGYTF.

V usage is TRBV4-1 and J usage is TRBJ2-5; perhaps TRBD1 as D (8 bases). V lost 4 bases to trimming and J lost 5 bases, with 17 bases between them. Germline-derived CDR1 and CDR2 are MGHRA and YSYEKL. This CDR3 has 15 residues. CDR3 coding DNA: TGCGCCAGCAGCCGATCTGGACAGGGAGGGGAGACCCAGTACTTC. Amino acids: CASSRSGQGGETQYF.

Notes on this clone: One junction end does not reproduce the germline sequence, and a read error may be involved. The chain recombines TRBV14 with TRBJ2-5, with 7 positions matching TRBD1. The CDR3 is 17 residues long. Germline-derived CDR1 and CDR2 are SGHDN and FVKESK. The chain's CDR3 is CASRQDTSRQGQETQYF. The CDR3 DNA reads TGTGCCAGCAGACAAGATACGTCCCGACAGGGACAAGAGACCCAGTACTTC.

The rearrangement links TRBV30 to TRBJ2-7; no firm D call. The CDR3 runs to 14 residues. CDR1 GTSNPN and CDR2 SVGIG come from the germline V gene (reference sequence). With 3 bases removed from V and 0 bases from J, the gap between germline ends came to 12 bases. The DNA of the CDR3 is TGTGCCTGGAGCATCGAAAGGAGCTCCTACGAGCAGTACTTC. It yields the protein CAWSIERSSYEQYF. The entire variable domain, with the rest obtained from reference TRBV30 and TRBJ2-7, is as follows: SQTIHQWPATLVQPVGSPLSLECTVEGTSNPNLYWYRQAAGRGLQLLFYSVGIGQISSEVPQNLSASRPQDRQFILSSKKLLLSDSGFYLCAWSIERSSYEQYFGPGTRLTVT.

This clone has more than one count but fewer than ten. The chain uses TRBV6-5 and TRBJ2-7, with 12 bases lining up with TRBD1. Looked up from germline, CDR1 is MNHEY and CDR2 is SVGAGI. Trimming cost V 4 bases and J 6 bases; bases outside gene matches: 1. The CDR3 has 13 amino acids. The CDR3 DNA follows: TGTGCCAGCAGTTTGGGACAGGGGGCCGAGCAGTACTTC. Translation gives CASSLGQGAEQYF.

This clone was counted a single time. The V gene is TRBV30, the J gene TRBJ1-2; 7 bases align to TRBD1. CDR3 length: 14 amino acids. J lost 8 bases, V lost 0 bases, and 9 bases had no gene match. Germline loops: CDR1 GTSNPN, CDR2 SVGIG (reference sequence). The CDR3 nucleotides read TGTGCCTGGAGTGTACAAGGGGGCAAAGGAGGCTACACCTTC. It codes for CAWSVQGGKGGYTF. Full variable domain (outside the CDR3, taken from reference TRBV30 and TRBJ1-2): SQTIHQWPATLVQPVGSPLSLECTVEGTSNPNLYWYRQAAGRGLQLLFYSVGIGQISSEVPQNLSASRPQDRQFILSSKKLLLSDSGFYLCAWSVQGGKGGYTFGSGTRLTVV.

This chain uses TRBV4-3 with TRBJ1-2, with D uncertain. Between the trimmed V and J ends, which lost 2 bases and 4 bases, there was a span of 11 bases. Germline CDR1 reads LGHNA; CDR2 reads YSLEER. The CDR3 totals 14 residues. The CDR3 DNA reads TGCGCCAGCAGCCAACTCCTAGGCAGCTATGGCTACACCTTC. Translation: CASSQLLGSYGYTF.

The chain combines TRBV7-9 with TRBJ2-3; 9 nucleotides align to TRBD2. V trimming: 5 bases; J trimming: 5 bases; junction bases outside the gene matches: 11. The CDR3 spans 16 residues. Per germline, CDR1 SEHNR and CDR2 FQNEAQ (reference sequence). CDR3 sequence: CASSDYGAGGGDTQYF. The CDR3 DNA sequence: TGTGCCAGCAGCGATTACGGAGCGGGGGGAGGAGATACGCAGTATTTT. Combining the CDR3 with reference TRBV7-9 and TRBJ2-3 gives the whole variable domain DTGVSQNPRHKITKRGQNVTFRCDPISEHNRLYWYRQTLGQGPEFLTYFQNEAQLEKSRLLSDRFSAERPKGSFSTLEIQRTEQGDSAMYLCASSDYGAGGGDTQYFGPGTRLTVL.

The gene calls are TRBV5-4 and TRBJ2-7, with TRBD1 as a possible D gene (6 bases). Deletions cut 4 bases from V and 2 bases from J, with 16 bases between. Germline V gives CDR1 SGHNT, CDR2 YYREEE (reference sequence). This CDR3 is 15 amino acids long. The DNA of the CDR3 is TGTGCCAGCAGCCGCAAAACCGCAGGGGCCTACGAGCAGTACTTC. Protein: CASSRKTAGAYEQYF.

J is TRBJ2-2 and V is TRBV24-1; 7 bases line up with TRBD1. V was clipped by 3 bases and J by 2 bases; unmatched bases: 20. The CDR3 is 21 residues long. Per germline, CDR1 KGHDR and CDR2 SFDVKD. The CDR3 DNA sequence: TGTGCCACCAGTGATGTCGGTGGCACCGCCGACAGGGTCATCAACACCGGGGAGCTGTTTTTT. Amino acids: CATSDVGGTADRVINTGELFF.

This chain links TRBV23-1 with TRBJ2-2, with 7 nucleotides matching TRBD1. TRBV23-1 is labeled an ORF, and its function is uncertain. CDR3 length: 17 amino acids. V trimming: 2 bases; J trimming: 5 bases; junction bases outside the gene matches: 11. In DNA form, the CDR3 reads TGCGCCAGCAGTCAAAGCCCCCCAGGGGGAGAAACCGGGGAGCTGTTTTTT. Protein product: CASSQSPPGGETGELFF.

This chain uses TRBV28 with TRBJ1-2, with D perhaps matching TRBD1 (5 bases). Trimming took off 5 bases at V and 5 bases at J, with 15 bases between the two ends. CDR3 size: 14 residues. Per the germline V gene, CDR1 is MDHEN and CDR2 is SYDVKM. DNA of the CDR3: TGTGCCAGCAGTAAGCTCTGGGGGGGATATGGCTACACCTTC. Translating gives CASSKLWGGYGYTF.

In its sample, this clone was seen once. V is TRBV2 and J is TRBJ2-2; TRBD1 matches at 9 bases. V trimming: 7 bases; J trimming: 4 bases; junction bases outside the gene matches: 7. CDR1 SNHLY and CDR2 FYNNEI come from the germline V gene. This CDR3 has 15 amino acids. CDR3 bases: TGTGCCAGCACTCCCGGGACAGGGAGCACCGGGGAGCTGTTTTTT. This gives the protein CASTPGTGSTGELFF.

The chain carries TRBV5-8 and TRBJ1-1, with 10 bases fitting TRBD1. V trimming: 4 bases; J trimming: 4 bases; junction bases outside the gene matches: 4. Per germline, CDR1 SGHTS and CDR2 YDEGEE. The CDR3 totals 14 residues. This chain's CDR3 is CASSVGQGVTEAFF. The CDR3 DNA reads as TGTGCCAGCAGCGTTGGACAGGGGGTCACTGAAGCTTTCTTT.